The rows below give T cell receptor beta chains drawn from one sample of a study of control samples from healthy donors and cancer patients. Data came from immunoSEQ multiplex PCR; TCRdb stores just in-frame clones and leaves some out. The sample contains approximately 100,000 clones, about nine tenths of which appear only once. The sample taken for sequencing was blood. Source of these receptors: a man younger than 45 in good health. Each CDR3 is given with its conserved first and last residue. The D gene is left open where the match is weak. For some rows the clone size is stated as once, few or many, or as a class when expanded; others skip it.

>TRBV24-1|.|TRBJ1-2|.
CATSTVSNYGYTF
TGTGCCACCAGCACAGTTTCTAACTATGGCTACACCTTC
>TRBV14|.|TRBJ1-4|.
CASSQGLGTNEKLFF
TGTGCCAGCAGCCAAGGCCTAGGGACTAATGAAAAACTGTTTTTT
>TRBV3-1/TRBV3-2|TRBD1|TRBJ1-4|.
CASSPQQGAREKLFF
TGTGCCAGCAGCCCACAACAGGGGGCAAGGGAAAAACTGTTTTTT
>TRBV2|.|TRBJ1-4|.
CASSEQGISEKLFF
TGTGCCAGCAGTGAACAGGGGATCTCTGAAAAACTGTTTTTT
>TRBV2|TRBD2|TRBJ2-1|once
CASSEQRGGFEFF
TGTGCCAGCAGTGAGCAGCGGGGGGGCTTTGAGTTCTTC
>TRBV23-1|.|TRBJ2-7|.
CASPLRTHGGVSYEQYF
TGCGCCAGCCCGCTTAGGACCCACGGCGGAGTGAGCTACGAGCAGTACTTC
>TRBV5-6|.|TRBJ1-3|few
CASSLRQLLSGNTIYF
TGTGCCAGCAGCTTAAGACAGCTCCTCTCTGGAAACACCATATATTTT
>TRBV27|TRBD1|TRBJ1-4|.
CASSRYPGQINEKLFF
TGTGCCAGCAGTCGCTACCCGGGACAGATTAATGAAAAACTGTTTTTT
>TRBV7-6|TRBD1|TRBJ1-2|once
CASSTSGTGGFYGYTF
TGTGCCAGCAGCACATCCGGGACAGGGGGCTTCTATGGCTACACCTTC
>TRBV12-5|TRBD2|TRBJ2-5|.
CASGPGTSGGAAETQYF
TGTGCTAGTGGTCCCGGGACTAGCGGGGGGGCCGCGGAGACCCAGTACTTC
>TRBV14|.|TRBJ1-1|.
CASSPQTGTEAFF
TGTGCCAGCAGCCCCCAAACGGGAACTGAAGCTTTCTTT
>TRBV9|TRBD2|TRBJ2-5|.
CASSELAGTMWETQYF
TGTGCCAGCAGCGAACTAGCGGGGACAATGTGGGAGACCCAGTACTTC
>TRBV7-9|TRBD1|TRBJ2-2|once
CASSKDRGGTGELFF
TGTGCCAGCAGCAAGGACAGGGGAGGTACCGGGGAGCTGTTTTTT
>TRBV5-1|.|TRBJ1-6|once
CASSVEREGSPLHF
TGCGCCAGCAGCGTGGAACGTGAGGGTTCACCCCTCCACTTT
>TRBV18|.|TRBJ2-6|.
CASSPPRSGANVLTF
TGTGCCAGCTCACCACCCCGCTCTGGGGCCAACGTCCTGACTTTC
>TRBV29-1|TRBD1|TRBJ2-1|.
CSGGTGTGGEQFF
TGCAGCGGCGGGACAGGTACCGGTGGTGAGCAGTTCTTC
>TRBV10-3|.|TRBJ2-3|.
CAISEGGDADTQYF
TGTGCCATCAGTGAGGGAGGCGATGCAGATACGCAGTATTTT
>TRBV10-3|.|TRBJ1-6|.
CAISDRVGSPLHF
TGTGCCATCAGTGACAGGGTCGGGTCACCCCTCCACTTT
>TRBV5-1|.|TRBJ1-1|.
CASSPRVGNTEAFF
TGCGCCAGCAGCCCCAGGGTGGGGAACACTGAAGCTTTCTTT
>TRBV12-3/TRBV12-4|.|TRBJ2-7|.
CASSLWGDEQYF
TGTGCCAGCAGTTTATGGGGGGACGAGCAGTACTTC
>TRBV5-4|.|TRBJ1-2|.
CASSLDRAGGYTF
TGTGCCAGCAGCTTGGACAGGGCCGGGGGCTACACCTTC
>TRBV6-5|.|TRBJ1-1|.
CASSLLGGAEAFF
TGTGCCAGCAGTTTATTGGGAGGGGCTGAAGCTTTCTTT
>TRBV27|.|TRBJ1-5|.
CASSFLGSNQPQHF
TGTGCCAGCAGTTTCTTGGGTAGCAATCAGCCCCAGCATTTT
>TRBV5-1|TRBD2|TRBJ2-3|.
CASSFGLLAEGDTQYF
TGCGCCAGCAGCTTTGGCCTTCTAGCGGAGGGGGATACGCAGTATTTT
>TRBV9|.|TRBJ1-1|.
CASSVVGGASTEAFF
TGTGCCAGCAGCGTAGTAGGGGGGGCGAGCACTGAAGCTTTCTTT
>TRBV19|.|TRBJ1-2|.
CASKELGDYGYTF
TGTGCCAGTAAGGAGTTGGGGGACTATGGCTACACCTTC
>TRBV5-6|TRBD1|TRBJ2-7|.
CASRLDRAGEQYF
TGTGCCAGCAGACTGGACAGGGCGGGCGAGCAGTACTTC
>TRBV6-6|.|TRBJ1-4|.
CASSPRRPSTNEKLFF
TGTGCCAGCAGTCCTCGGAGACCATCAACTAATGAAAAACTGTTTTTT
>TRBV10-2|.|TRBJ2-2|.
CASGMGVGGELFF
TGCGCCAGCGGCATGGGGGTGGGCGGGGAGCTGTTTTTT
>TRBV19|.|TRBJ2-3|once
CASSAPQTGDTQYF
TGTGCCAGTAGTGCCCCTCAGACAGGAGATACGCAGTATTTT
>TRBV30|.|TRBJ2-4|once
CAWSSKGNIQYF
TGTGCCTGGAGTTCAAAAGGGAACATTCAGTACTTC
>TRBV24-1|TRBD2|TRBJ2-1|.
CATSDFTSGANNEQFF
TGTGCCACCAGTGACTTTACTAGCGGGGCGAACAATGAGCAGTTCTTC
>TRBV11-2|TRBD1|TRBJ1-2|.
CASRKNRGTNYGYTF
TGTGCCAGCAGGAAAAACAGGGGGACTAACTATGGCTACACCTTC
>TRBV6-1|.|TRBJ1-1|.
CASSEEDGEMNTEAFF
TGTGCCAGCAGTGAAGAAGACGGAGAAATGAACACTGAAGCTTTCTTT
>TRBV5-5|.|TRBJ1-1|.
CASSLEAVLGTEAFF
TGTGCCAGCAGCTTGGAGGCGGTTCTGGGCACTGAAGCTTTCTTT
>TRBV9|.|TRBJ2-1|.
CASSLSGNEQFF
TGTGCCAGCAGCCTCTCCGGCAATGAGCAGTTCTTC
>TRBV5-1|.|TRBJ1-1|.
CASSLGWDENTEAFF
TGCGCCAGCAGCTTGGGTTGGGATGAGAACACTGAAGCTTTCTTT
>TRBV7-9|.|TRBJ2-6|.
CASSQIGIPGANVLTF
TGTGCCAGCAGCCAGATCGGAATCCCTGGGGCCAACGTCCTGACTTTC
>TRBV28|.|TRBJ1-2|.
CASSWGGLKDGYTF
TGTGCCAGCAGTTGGGGAGGGTTGAAGGATGGCTACACCTTC
>TRBV9|TRBD1|TRBJ2-6|.
CASSALTGGAGANVLTF
TGTGCCAGCAGCGCCCTAACAGGGGGCGCTGGGGCCAACGTCCTGACTTTC
>TRBV24-1|TRBD1|TRBJ1-1|.
CATSDSRTGGKNTEAFF
TGTGCCACCAGTGACTCCAGGACAGGGGGCAAGAACACTGAAGCTTTCTTT
>TRBV6-5|.|TRBJ2-3|.
CASSNGPKTTDTQYF
TGTGCCAGCAGTAACGGGCCAAAGACAACAGATACGCAGTATTTT
>TRBV6-5|TRBD2|TRBJ2-5|.
CASSLDSGGAGKTQYF
TGTGCCAGCAGTTTGGATAGCGGGGGGGCCGGAAAGACCCAGTACTTC
>TRBV13|.|TRBJ1-1|.
CASSLFSGSATEAFF
TGTGCCAGCAGCTTATTCTCCGGGAGCGCCACTGAAGCTTTCTTT
>TRBV9|TRBD1|TRBJ2-1|.
CASSGRPGTGNFLNEQFF
TGTGCCAGCAGCGGGAGACCCGGGACAGGGAATTTCTTGAATGAGCAGTTCTTC
>TRBV23-1|TRBD1|TRBJ1-6|.
CASSQSETGESSYNSPLHF
TGCGCCAGCAGTCAATCAGAGACAGGGGAAAGCTCCTATAATTCACCCCTCCACTTT
>TRBV15|.|TRBJ1-1|.
CATSRGGHTEAFF
TGTGCCACCAGCAGGGGGGGGCACACTGAAGCTTTCTTT
>TRBV11-2|TRBD1|TRBJ2-5|.
CASSFPLQGAGETQYF
TGTGCCAGCAGCTTCCCCCTACAGGGGGCAGGGGAGACCCAGTACTTC
>TRBV19|.|TRBJ1-4|.
CASSPGTATNEKLFF
TGTGCCAGTAGTCCTGGGACCGCAACTAATGAAAAACTGTTTTTT
>TRBV2|TRBD2|TRBJ2-5|.
CASSEAGGTAQETQYF
TGTGCCAGCAGTGAAGCGGGGGGGACCGCCCAAGAGACCCAGTACTTC
>TRBV5-4|.|TRBJ2-5|.
CASSLGVVEVQETQYF
TGTGCCAGCAGCTTGGGGGTAGTAGAGGTCCAAGAGACCCAGTACTTC
>TRBV6-5|.|TRBJ1-1|.
CASSTERRVNTEAFF
TGTGCCAGCAGTACGGAACGTAGGGTCAACACTGAAGCTTTCTTT
>TRBV7-6|TRBD1|TRBJ2-2|.
CASSLETGALGTGELFF
TGTGCCAGCAGCTTAGAGACAGGGGCCTTGGGAACCGGGGAGCTGTTTTTT
>TRBV21-1|.|TRBJ1-1|once
CASSRTGGAFF
TGTGCCAGCAGCAGGACAGGGGGAGCTTTCTTT
>TRBV10-1|.|TRBJ1-4|.
CASSESDSGNEKLFF
TGCGCCAGCAGTGAGTCGGACAGTGGAAATGAAAAACTGTTTTTT
>TRBV3-1/TRBV3-2|.|TRBJ1-6|.
CASSQGPTETSYNSPLHF
TGTGCCAGCAGCCAAGGGCCGACAGAAACATCCTATAATTCACCCCTCCACTTT
>TRBV9|TRBD1|TRBJ1-2|.
CASSALTGPPYGYTF
TGTGCCAGCAGCGCCCTGACAGGGCCACCCTATGGCTACACCTTC
>TRBV2|TRBD2|TRBJ2-1|.
CAIIHATSINDEQFF
TGTGCCATCATACACGCGACTAGCATAAACGATGAGCAGTTCTTC